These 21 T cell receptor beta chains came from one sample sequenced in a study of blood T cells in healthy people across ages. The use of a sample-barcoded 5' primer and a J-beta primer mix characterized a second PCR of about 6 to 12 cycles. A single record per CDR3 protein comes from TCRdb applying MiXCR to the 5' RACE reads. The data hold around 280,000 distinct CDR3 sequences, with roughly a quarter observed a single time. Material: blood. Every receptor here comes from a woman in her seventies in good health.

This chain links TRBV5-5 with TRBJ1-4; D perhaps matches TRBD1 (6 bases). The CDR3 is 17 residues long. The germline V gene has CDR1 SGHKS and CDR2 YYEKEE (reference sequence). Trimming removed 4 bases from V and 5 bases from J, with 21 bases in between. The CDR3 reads CASSQMGASFLNEKLFF. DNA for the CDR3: TGTGCCAGCAGCCAGATGGGGGCGAGCTTCCTGAATGAAAAACTGTTTTTT.

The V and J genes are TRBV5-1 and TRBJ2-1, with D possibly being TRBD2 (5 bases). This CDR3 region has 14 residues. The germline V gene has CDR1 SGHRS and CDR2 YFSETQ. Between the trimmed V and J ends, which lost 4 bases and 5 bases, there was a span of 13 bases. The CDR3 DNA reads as TGCGCCAGCAGCCGGAGGAGTGGTGACAATGAGCAGTTCTTC. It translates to CASSRRSGDNEQFF.

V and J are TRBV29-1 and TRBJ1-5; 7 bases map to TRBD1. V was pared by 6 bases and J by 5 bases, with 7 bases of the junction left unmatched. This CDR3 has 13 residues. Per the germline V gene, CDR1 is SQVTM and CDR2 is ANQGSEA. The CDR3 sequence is CSVRQGFDQPQHF. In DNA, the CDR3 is TGCAGCGTGCGACAGGGCTTCGATCAGCCCCAGCATTTT.

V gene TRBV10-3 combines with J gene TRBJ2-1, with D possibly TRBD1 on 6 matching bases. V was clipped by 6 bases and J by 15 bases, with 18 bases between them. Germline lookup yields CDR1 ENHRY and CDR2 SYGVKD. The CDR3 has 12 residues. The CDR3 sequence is CAISPGTIEVFF. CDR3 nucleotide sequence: TGTGCCATCAGCCCTGGGACAATAGAGGTGTTCTTC.

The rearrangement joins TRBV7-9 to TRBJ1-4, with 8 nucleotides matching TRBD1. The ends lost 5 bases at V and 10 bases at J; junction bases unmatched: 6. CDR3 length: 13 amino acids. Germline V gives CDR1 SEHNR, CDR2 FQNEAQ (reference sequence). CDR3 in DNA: TGTGCCAGCAGCAACCTCGACAGGGGAAAACTGTTTTTT. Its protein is CASSNLDRGKLFF. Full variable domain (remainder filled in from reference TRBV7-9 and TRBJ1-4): DTGVSQNPRHKITKRGQNVTFRCDPISEHNRLYWYRQTLGQGPEFLTYFQNEAQLEKSRLLSDRFSAERPKGSFSTLEIQRTEQGDSAMYLCASSNLDRGKLFFGSGTQLSVL.

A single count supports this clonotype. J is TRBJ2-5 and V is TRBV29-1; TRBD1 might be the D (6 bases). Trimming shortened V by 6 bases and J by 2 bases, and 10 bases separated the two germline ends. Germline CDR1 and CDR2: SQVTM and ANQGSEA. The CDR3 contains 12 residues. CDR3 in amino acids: CSVGTSQETQYF. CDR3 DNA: TGCAGCGTAGGGACATCGCAAGAGACCCAGTACTTC.

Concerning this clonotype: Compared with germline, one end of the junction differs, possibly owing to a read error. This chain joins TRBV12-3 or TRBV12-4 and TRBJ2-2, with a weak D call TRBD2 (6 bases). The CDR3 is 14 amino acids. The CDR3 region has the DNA TGTGCCAGCAGTTTTTTTAGGTTTACCGGGGGGCTGTTTTTT. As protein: CASSFFRFTGGLFF.

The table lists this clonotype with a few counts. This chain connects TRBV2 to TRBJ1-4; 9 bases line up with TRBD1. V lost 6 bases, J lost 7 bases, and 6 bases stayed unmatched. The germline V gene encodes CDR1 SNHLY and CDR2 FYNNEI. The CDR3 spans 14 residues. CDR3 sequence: CASSGGQGREKLFF. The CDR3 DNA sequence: TGTGCCAGCAGCGGGGGACAGGGACGTGAAAAACTGTTTTTT.

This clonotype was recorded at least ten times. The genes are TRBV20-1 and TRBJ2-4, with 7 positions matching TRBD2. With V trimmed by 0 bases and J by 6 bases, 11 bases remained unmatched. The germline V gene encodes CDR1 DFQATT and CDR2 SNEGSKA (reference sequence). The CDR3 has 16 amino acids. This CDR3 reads CSARDRGRETGNIQYF. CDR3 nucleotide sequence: TGCAGTGCTAGAGATCGCGGGCGGGAGACCGGAAACATTCAGTACTTC.

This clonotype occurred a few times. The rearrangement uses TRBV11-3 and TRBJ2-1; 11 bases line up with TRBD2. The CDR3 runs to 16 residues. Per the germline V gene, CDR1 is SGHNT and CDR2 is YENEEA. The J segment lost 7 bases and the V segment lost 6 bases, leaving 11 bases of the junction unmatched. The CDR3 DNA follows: TGTGCCAGCAGTCAAAGTAGCGGGAGGGCCGGAAATGAGCAGTTCTTC. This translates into CASSQSSGRAGNEQFF.

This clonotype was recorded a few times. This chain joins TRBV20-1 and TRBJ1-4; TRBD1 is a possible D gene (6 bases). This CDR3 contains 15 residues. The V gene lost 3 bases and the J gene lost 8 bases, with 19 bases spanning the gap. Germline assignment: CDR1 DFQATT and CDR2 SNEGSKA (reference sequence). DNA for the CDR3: TGCAGTGCTAGTAGGACACAGGGAGGACGAGAAAAACTGTTTTTT. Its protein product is CSASRTQGGREKLFF.

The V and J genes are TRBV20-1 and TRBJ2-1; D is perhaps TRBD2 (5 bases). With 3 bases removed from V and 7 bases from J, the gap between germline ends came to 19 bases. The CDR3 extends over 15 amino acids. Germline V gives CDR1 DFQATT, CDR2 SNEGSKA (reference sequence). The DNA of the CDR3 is TGCAGTGCTAGGAAAAATCCCGGGAACCTTAATGAGCAGTTCTTC. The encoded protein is CSARKNPGNLNEQFF.

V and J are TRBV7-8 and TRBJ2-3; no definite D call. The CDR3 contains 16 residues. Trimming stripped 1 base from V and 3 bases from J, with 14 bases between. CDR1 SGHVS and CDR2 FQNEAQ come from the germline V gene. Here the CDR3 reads CASSLGFSGRTDTQYF. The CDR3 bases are TGTGCCAGCAGCTTAGGTTTTAGTGGACGTACAGATACGCAGTATTTT.

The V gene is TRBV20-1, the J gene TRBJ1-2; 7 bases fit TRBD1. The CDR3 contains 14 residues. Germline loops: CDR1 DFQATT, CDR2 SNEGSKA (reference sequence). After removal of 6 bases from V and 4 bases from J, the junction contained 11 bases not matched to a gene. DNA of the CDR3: TGCAGTGCCGCATTACGACAGGGTTCCTATGGCTACACCTTC. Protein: CSAALRQGSYGYTF.

CDR3 DNA sequence: TGTGCCAGCACCGAGGGAGGGGTCAATGAGCAGTTCTTC. Translated, it gives CASTEGGVNEQFF. The chain is built from TRBV2 and TRBJ2-5, with 7 bases fitting TRBD2. TRBJ2-1 explains the end of the DNA better; the J call may be wrong. Germline CDR1 and CDR2: SNHLY and FYNNEI. CDR3 length: 13 amino acids.

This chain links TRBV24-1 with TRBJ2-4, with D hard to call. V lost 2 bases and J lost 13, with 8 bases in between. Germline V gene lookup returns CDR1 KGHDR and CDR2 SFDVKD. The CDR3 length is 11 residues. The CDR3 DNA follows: TGTGCCACCAGTGATTATCTAGGGCAGTACTTC. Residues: CATSDYLGQYF.

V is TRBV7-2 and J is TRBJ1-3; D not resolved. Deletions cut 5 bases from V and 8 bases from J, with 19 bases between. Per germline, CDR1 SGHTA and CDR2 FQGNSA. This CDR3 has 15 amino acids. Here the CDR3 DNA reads TGTGCCAGCAGCCCAAAAGCGAGGACCCCGTACACCATATATTTT. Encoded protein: CASSPKARTPYTIYF. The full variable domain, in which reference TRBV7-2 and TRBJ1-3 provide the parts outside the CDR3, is GAGVSQSPSNKVTEKGKDVELRCDPISGHTALYWYRQSLGQGLEFLIYFQGNSAPDKSGLPSDRFSAERTGGSVSTLTIQRTQQEDSAVYLCASSPKARTPYTIYFGEGSWLTVV.

The CDR3 DNA sequence: TGTGCCAGTAAAAGGGGCGACAGCTCTGGGGCCAACGTCCTGACTTTC. This translates into CASKRGDSSGANVLTF. The chain carries TRBV19 and TRBJ2-6; perhaps TRBD1 as D (5 bases). From germline, CDR1 is LNHDA and CDR2 SQIVND (reference sequence). CDR3 size: 16 residues. V was pared by 7 bases and J by 0 bases, with 13 bases between.

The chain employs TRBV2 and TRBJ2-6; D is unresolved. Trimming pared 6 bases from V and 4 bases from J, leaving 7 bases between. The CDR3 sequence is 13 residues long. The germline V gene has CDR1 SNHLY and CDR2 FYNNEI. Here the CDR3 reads CASRARGANVLTF. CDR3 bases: TGTGCCAGCAGGGCTCGGGGGGCCAACGTCCTGACTTTC.

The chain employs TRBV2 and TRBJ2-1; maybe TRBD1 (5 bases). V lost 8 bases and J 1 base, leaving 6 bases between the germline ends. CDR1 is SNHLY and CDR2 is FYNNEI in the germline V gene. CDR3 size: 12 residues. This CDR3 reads CASGASYNEQFF. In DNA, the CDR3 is TGTGCCAGCGGGGCATCCTACAATGAGCAGTTCTTC.

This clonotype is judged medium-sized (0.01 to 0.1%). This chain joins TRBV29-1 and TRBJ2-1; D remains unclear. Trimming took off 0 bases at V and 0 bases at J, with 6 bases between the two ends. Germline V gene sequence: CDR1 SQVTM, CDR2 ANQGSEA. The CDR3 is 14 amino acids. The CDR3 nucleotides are TGCAGCGTTGAAGACAGCTTCTCCTACAATGAGCAGTTCTTC. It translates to CSVEDSFSYNEQFF.